These 2 T cell receptor beta chains originate from one sample sequenced in a study of Ad26.COV2.S vaccination and SARS-CoV-2 variants. Described treatment: over 15 received Ad26.COV2.S at low or high dose, single or two shots; about 5 received placebo; per-sample allocation not given. Day 63 following the first vaccine or placebo injection was when the samples were taken. Clones were read by immunoSEQ multiplex PCR, and TCRdb kept only the in-frame ones, dropping some. The sample shows around 450,000 clones, roughly 87% of them seen only once. Sequencing used peripheral blood, obtained in a trial of Ad26.COV2.S vaccine versus placebo. Every receptor here comes from a person aged 18 to 65 who received the Ad26.COV2.S COVID-19 vaccine or a placebo.

This clone appeared many times. The V and J genes are TRBV5-4 and TRBJ2-1, with D unresolved. CDR3 length: 12 residues. V lost 2 bases and J lost 5, with 5 bases in between. Germline V gene data show CDR1 as SGHNT and CDR2 as YYREEE (reference sequence). The CDR3 sequence: CASSFPHNEQFF. The CDR3 DNA reads as TGTGCCAGCAGCTTCCCCCACAATGAGCAGTTCTTC.

The chain combines TRBV7-9 with TRBJ2-3; weak D call: TRBD2 (5 bases). V lost 0 bases to trimming and J lost 6 bases, with 10 bases between them. The CDR3 is made up of 14 amino acids. Per the germline V gene, CDR1 is SEHNR and CDR2 is FQNEAQ (reference sequence). The CDR3 loop is CASSLAGVLDTQYF. The CDR3 DNA reads TGTGCCAGCAGCTTAGCGGGAGTACTGGATACGCAGTATTTT.